What follows describes a single TCR beta chain. The method was immunoSEQ multiplex PCR; TCRdb's version includes in-frame clones alone and lacks a portion of them. The sample includes over 85,000 clones, 80% to 95% seen only once; the top ten take about 1.5%. The data originate from a study of siplizumab effects on memory and regulatory T cells. Germline lookup yields CDR1 KGHSH and CDR2 LQKENI. Trimming removed 3 bases at V and 1 base at J, with 6 bases between. CDR3 length: 13 residues. The receptor's source is a human donor in good health. Material for sequencing was CD4+ T cells sorted from blood. V and J are TRBV18 and TRBJ1-1, with D unresolved. CDR3 sequence reads: CASSPRGNTEAFF. DNA of the CDR3: TGTGCCAGCTCACCGCGAGGGAACACTGAAGCTTTCTTT.